These T cell receptor beta chains were read from a single sample in a study of chronic HIV infection and antiretroviral therapy. TCRdb reprocessed the 5' RACE reads via MiXCR and lists one record per CDR3 protein. In the table there are 45,000 to 60,000 distinct CDR3 sequences, under 20% of which are singletons. The sample taken for sequencing was peripheral blood. These receptor sequences come from an adult who had HIV and had not received antiretroviral therapy, or was an uninfected healthy control (not recorded which). The CDR3 runs from the conserved cysteine through the conserved F or W. The D gene is left open where the match is weak. Clone sizes are given selectively: once, few, many, or a class where the clone is expanded.

abundance,d_gene,v_gene,j_gene,CDR3aa,CDR3nt
NA,NA,TRBV28,TRBJ1-1,CASSNDLTVPLGAFF,TGTGCCAGCAGTAACGATCTGACAGTCCCATTGGGGGCTTTCTTT
NA,NA,TRBV27,TRBJ1-5,CASSFGAYQPQHF,TGTGCCAGCAGTTTCGGGGCCTATCAGCCCCAGCATTTT
NA,TRBD2,TRBV6-5,TRBJ2-7,CASRILARSSYEQYF,TGTGCCAGCAGAATACTAGCGAGGAGCTCCTACGAGCAGTACTTC
few,TRBD1,TRBV5-1,TRBJ2-7,CASSSLPGQLSYEQYF,TGCGCCAGCAGCTCCCTTCCGGGACAGCTATCCTACGAGCAGTACTTC
many,NA,TRBV2,TRBJ2-7,CASSEATGVVDEQYF,TGTGCCAGCAGTGAAGCAACGGGGGTAGTGGACGAGCAGTACTTC
NA,TRBD1,TRBV29-1,TRBJ2-5,CSVRTGGRETQYF,TGCAGCGTTCGGACAGGGGGTAGGGAGACCCAGTACTTC
NA,NA,TRBV6-6,TRBJ2-7,CASDQGGEQYF,TGTGCCAGCGATCAGGGGGGCGAGCAGTACTTC
NA,NA,TRBV29-1,TRBJ1-1,CSALLNRADAFF,TGCAGCGCCCTCTTAAACAGGGCAGATGCTTTCTTT
NA,NA,TRBV28,TRBJ2-2,CASSFMGTGSGELFF,TGTGCCAGCAGTTTTATGGGGACGGGGAGCGGGGAGCTGTTTTTT
many,NA,TRBV28,TRBJ1-2,CASSLNPPEVYGYTF,TGTGCCAGCAGTTTAAACCCCCCGGAGGTCTACGGCTACACCTTC
NA,TRBD1,TRBV28,TRBJ1-2,CASSGTGGAGYTF,TGTGCCAGCAGTGGAACAGGGGGCGCAGGGTACACCTTC
few,NA,TRBV28,TRBJ2-4,CASRGGGLYKNIQYF,TGTGCCAGCAGAGGCGGCGGCCTGTACAAAAACATTCAGTACTTC
once,TRBD1,TRBV28,TRBJ2-1,CASSFRDRVYNEQFF,TGTGCCAGCAGTTTCCGGGACAGAGTCTACAATGAGCAGTTCTTC
few,TRBD1,TRBV5-5,TRBJ2-7,CASSPLTGSRSYEQYF,TGTGCCAGCAGCCCGCTGACAGGGTCTCGCTCCTACGAGCAGTACTTC
NA,NA,TRBV5-1,TRBJ2-7,CASTEAWGEQYF,TGCGCCAGCACCGAAGCATGGGGCGAGCAGTACTTC
NA,TRBD1,TRBV11-2,TRBJ2-7,CASSPGQEISYEQYF,TGTGCCAGCAGCCCGGGACAGGAGATCTCCTACGAGCAGTACTTC
NA,TRBD1,TRBV29-1,TRBJ1-1,CSVETGTTEAFF,TGCAGCGTTGAGACAGGGACCACTGAAGCTTTCTTT
NA,NA,TRBV7-2,TRBJ1-4,CASSGTWTALNEKLFF,TGTGCCAGCAGCGGGACGTGGACGGCACTTAATGAAAAACTGTTTTTT
NA,NA,TRBV28,TRBJ1-2,CASSQLRATANYGYTF,TGTGCCAGCAGCCAGCTCCGGGCCACGGCTAACTATGGCTACACCTTC
NA,TRBD2,TRBV9,TRBJ2-5,CASSGGAGIKETQYF,TGTGCCAGCAGCGGGGGAGCGGGGATAAAAGAGACCCAGTACTTC
NA,NA,TRBV5-1,TRBJ1-1,CASSPAGHTEAFF,TGCGCCAGCAGCCCAGCGGGGCACACTGAAGCTTTCTTT
few,NA,TRBV10-3,TRBJ2-7,CAISGKRTQDEQYF,TGTGCCATCAGTGGGAAACGGACACAGGACGAGCAGTACTTC
NA,NA,TRBV5-1,TRBJ2-5,CASSLVARQETQYF,TGCGCCAGCAGCTTGGTGGCCAGACAAGAGACCCAGTACTTC
NA,NA,TRBV7-9,TRBJ1-2,CASSFAGGYTF,TGTGCCAGCAGCTTTGCTGGGGGCTACACCTTC
NA,NA,TRBV12-3/TRBV12-4,TRBJ1-2,CASSQTGASGYTF,TGTGCCAGCAGCCAAACAGGAGCAAGCGGCTACACCTTC
few,NA,TRBV11-2,TRBJ1-4,CASSLGFLGEKLFF,TGTGCCAGCAGCTTAGGATTCTTGGGAGAAAAACTGTTTTTT
NA,NA,TRBV28,TRBJ1-1,CASSRPGRTEAFF,TGTGCCAGCAGTCGGCCAGGGCGGACTGAAGCTTTCTTT
NA,NA,TRBV28,TRBJ2-4,CASSFFGAVAKNIQYF,TGTGCCAGCAGTTTTTTCGGGGCGGTAGCCAAAAACATTCAGTACTTC
NA,NA,TRBV2,TRBJ2-3,CASSGNFGAPTQYF,TGTGCCAGCAGTGGGAACTTCGGGGCACCTACGCAGTATTTT
few,NA,TRBV6-5,TRBJ2-3,CASSSDYRPDTQYF,TGTGCCAGCAGCTCGGACTACCGCCCGGATACGCAGTATTTT
NA,NA,TRBV5-1,TRBJ1-2,CASSAGVTYGYTF,TGCGCCAGCAGCGCAGGGGTGACCTATGGCTACACCTTC
NA,TRBD1,TRBV12-5,TRBJ2-7,CASGNILDRGGAYEQYF,TGTGCTAGTGGTAATATCCTGGACAGGGGGGGGGCCTACGAGCAGTACTTC
NA,NA,TRBV3-1,TRBJ2-7,CASSQDISPGYEQYF,TGTGCCAGCAGCCAAGATATCAGCCCCGGGTACGAGCAGTACTTC
NA,NA,TRBV24-1,TRBJ2-2,CATSDLRDTGELFF,TGTGCCACCAGTGATTTGCGGGACACCGGGGAGCTGTTTTTT
NA,NA,TRBV28,TRBJ1-6,CASSSYNSPLHF,TGTGCCAGCAGCTCCTATAATTCACCCCTCCACTTT
NA,NA,TRBV7-9,TRBJ2-7,CASSLVGVEQYF,TGTGCCAGCAGCTTGGTAGGGGTAGAGCAGTACTTC
NA,NA,TRBV2,TRBJ1-2,CASSNGGNYGYTF,TGTGCCAGTTCTAACGGGGGGAACTATGGCTACACCTTC
few,NA,TRBV7-6,TRBJ2-7,CASSSTGSYEQYF,TGTGCCAGCAGCTCTACAGGGTCCTACGAGCAGTACTTC
few,NA,TRBV29-1,TRBJ2-1,CSVEALGRDNEQFF,TGCAGCGTTGAAGCGTTAGGACGAGACAATGAGCAGTTCTTC
NA,TRBD1,TRBV7-8,TRBJ2-7,CASSLRTGETLYEQYF,TGTGCCAGCAGCCTAAGGACAGGAGAGACCCTCTACGAGCAGTACTTC
few,TRBD2,TRBV29-1,TRBJ2-3,CSVGTSGTDTQYF,TGCAGCGTTGGGACTAGCGGCACAGATACGCAGTATTTT
NA,TRBD2,TRBV11-2,TRBJ2-1,CASSKRLAGAGSYNEQFF,TGTGCCAGCAGCAAAAGACTAGCGGGAGCAGGGAGCTACAATGAGCAGTTCTTC
few,TRBD2,TRBV13,TRBJ2-5,CASSTLGLATRRSGVRGETQYF,TGTGCCAGCAGCACCCTCGGCCTAGCGACCCGGAGAAGCGGGGTTCGTGGGGAGACCCAGTACTTC
few,NA,TRBV4-1,TRBJ1-2,CASSQAGFIRDPYTF,TGCGCCAGCAGCCAAGCTGGATTCATCAGAGATCCCTACACCTTC
few,TRBD1,TRBV27,TRBJ1-2,CASKPGQGPPGYGYTF,TGTGCCAGCAAGCCGGGACAGGGCCCCCCCGGCTATGGCTACACCTTC
few,NA,TRBV15,TRBJ2-7,CATSRDGGGSREQYF,TGTGCCACCAGCAGAGATGGCGGCGGCTCGCGGGAGCAGTACTTC
few,NA,TRBV7-6,TRBJ1-1,CASSPPGSGNTEAFF,TGTGCCAGCAGCCCCCCGGGGTCAGGGAACACTGAAGCTTTCTTT
few,TRBD1,TRBV9,TRBJ1-4,CASSVEDRGLEKLFF,TGTGCCAGCAGCGTAGAGGACAGGGGATTGGAAAAACTGTTTTTT
many,TRBD2,TRBV9,TRBJ2-7,CASSLTSGRDEQYF,TGTGCCAGCAGTTTGACTAGCGGGAGGGACGAGCAGTACTTC
NA,NA,TRBV20-1,TRBJ2-7,CSALRAGRRNEQYF,TGCAGTGCCCTTCGGGCGGGACGTAGGAACGAGCAGTACTTC
NA,NA,TRBV2,TRBJ1-5,CASSTVINQPQHF,TGTGCCAGCAGTACGGTAATCAATCAGCCCCAGCATTTT
NA,TRBD2,TRBV20-1,TRBJ2-1,CSARGGGSRNEQFF,TGCAGTGCTAGAGGGGGGGGGAGCCGCAATGAGCAGTTCTTC
many,NA,TRBV18,TRBJ1-4,CASSPLKDTLEKLFF,TGTGCCAGCTCACCCCTCAAGGACACACTCGAAAAACTGTTTTTT